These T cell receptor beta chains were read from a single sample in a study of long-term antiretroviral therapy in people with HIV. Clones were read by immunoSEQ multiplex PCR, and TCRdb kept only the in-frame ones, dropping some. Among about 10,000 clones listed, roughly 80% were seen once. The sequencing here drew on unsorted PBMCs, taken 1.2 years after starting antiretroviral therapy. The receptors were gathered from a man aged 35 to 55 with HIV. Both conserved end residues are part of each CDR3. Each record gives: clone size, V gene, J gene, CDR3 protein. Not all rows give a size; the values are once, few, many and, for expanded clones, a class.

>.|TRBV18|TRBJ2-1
CASSPLGDEQFF
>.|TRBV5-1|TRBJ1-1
CASSLEGARTTEAFF
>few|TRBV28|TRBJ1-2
CASSRTGGGYGYTF
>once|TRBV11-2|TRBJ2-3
CASSLLSRGITDTQYF
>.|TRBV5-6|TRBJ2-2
CASSLRRGGLTGELFF
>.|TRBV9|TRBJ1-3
CASSAQGFSGNTIYF
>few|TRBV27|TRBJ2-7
CASSWQGHSYEQYF
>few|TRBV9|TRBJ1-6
CASSVVATSDSPLHF
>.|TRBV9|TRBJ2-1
CASSVGTGAFGEQFF
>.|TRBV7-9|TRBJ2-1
CASSLTVYNEQFF
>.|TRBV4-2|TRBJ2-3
CASSQEVGGGAGADTQYF
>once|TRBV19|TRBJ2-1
CASISREYNEQFF
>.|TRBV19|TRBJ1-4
CASSGTATNEKLFF
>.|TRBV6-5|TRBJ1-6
CASSYSGRNSPLHF
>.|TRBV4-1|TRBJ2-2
CASSQDGGHPGELFF
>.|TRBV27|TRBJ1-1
CASSPWDRSTEAFF
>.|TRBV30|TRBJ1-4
CAWSVSDEKLFF
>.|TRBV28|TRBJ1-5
CASTRSNQPQHF
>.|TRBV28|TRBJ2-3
CASSHSGAPGTDTQYF
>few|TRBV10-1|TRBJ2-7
CASSEGLGSYEQYF
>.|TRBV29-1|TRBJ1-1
CSADGPNTEAFF
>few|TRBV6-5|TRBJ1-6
CASSRTTYNSPLHF
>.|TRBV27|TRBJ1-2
CASSLSASNYGYTF
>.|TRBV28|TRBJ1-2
CASSLLDSQAYGYTF
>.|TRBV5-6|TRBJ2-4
CASSPGQGYIQYF
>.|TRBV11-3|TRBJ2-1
CASSSRQGAYNEQFF
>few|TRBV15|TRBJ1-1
CATSREVATEAFF
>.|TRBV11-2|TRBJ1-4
CASSLDRAATNEKLFF
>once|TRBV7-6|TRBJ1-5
CASSLSPGGQPQHF
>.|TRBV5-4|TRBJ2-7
CASSLRLAGREEQYF
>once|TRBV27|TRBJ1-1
CASSLAAGAGYTEAFF
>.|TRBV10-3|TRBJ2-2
CAISESAFGTRVSGELFF
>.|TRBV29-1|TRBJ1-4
CSVADSRANEKLFF
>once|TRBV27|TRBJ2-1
CASSLLGNEQFF
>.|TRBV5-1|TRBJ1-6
CASSPQTADNSPLHF
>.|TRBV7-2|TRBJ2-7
CASSLVGHYEQYF
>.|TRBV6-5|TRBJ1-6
CASSPGQAGDSPLHF
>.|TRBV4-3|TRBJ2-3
CASSQAVGMGSSTDTQYF
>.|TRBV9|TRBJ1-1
CASSPGTAINMNTEAFF
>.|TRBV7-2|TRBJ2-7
CASSLGTGTTYEQYF
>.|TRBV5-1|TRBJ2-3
CASSLGGTTDTQYF
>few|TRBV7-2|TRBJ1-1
CASSSSVNTEAFF
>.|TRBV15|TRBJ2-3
CATSRDTDTQYF
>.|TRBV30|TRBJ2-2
CAWADRGQVGELFF
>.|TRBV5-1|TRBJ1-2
CASSLAQGTYTF
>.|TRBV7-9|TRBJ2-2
CASSLDTGELFF